This TCR beta chain originates from a study of blood T cell repertoires in COVID-19 (dated by TCRdb to between 2020 and 2021). Notes on the research overall: The collaborator samples originated in the United States, Italy and Spain and spanned the acute and convalescent phases of COVID-19. The material from the prospective study consisted of cDNA or gDNA derived from T cells, B-cell-depleted T cells, or PBMCs. The dataset comprised deeply sampled blood TCRbeta repertoires from subjects exposed to, actively infected with, or recovered from COVID-19. The repertoires were made available in a free public database intended to serve as a resource for research on the immune response to SARS-CoV-2. The samples were drawn from the first 160 participants of the ongoing ImmuneRACE study and from 1,254 subjects provided by 6 global collaborators. A de-identified subject ID, COVID-19 status, age in years and sex were almost always included in the sample metadata. HLA class I and class II types, where available, came from metadata supplied by the sample provider rather than from assay-based typing.

Only a few counts were recorded for this clone. Its antigen target is currently unknown. No much larger clonotype is one base removed from it; base qualities were not supplied. TCRbeta CDR3 regions were amplified from genomic DNA by means of the immunoSEQ Assay, a bias-controlled multiplex PCR. As for the authors' bioinformatics: The number of nucleated cells in each sample was estimated by amplification of reference gene primers within the assay. Sequence reads were collapsed and filtered to measure the absolute abundance of every unique TCRbeta CDR3 rearrangement. For each sample, productive Simpson clonality was calculated by taking the square root of Simpson's diversity index across productive rearrangements. TCRdb re-hosts the immuneACCESS table, in-frame sequences only. Its copies lack some clones; in the studies checked, an unresolved V gene accounts for under half of them, and the cause for the rest is not known. V and J calls and clone size follow that table, whereas D and trimming were derived from the DNA. This sample is represented by around 74,000 clones; roughly 90% of them were singletons. The ten largest clones represent over 4% of the sample.

Results and caveats for the whole study, not just this receptor: The amount of clinical and demographic metadata varied by source and participant and was provided uncurated.

Collaborating institutions collected whole blood in K2EDTA tubes following their own protocols. For TCRbeta analysis, collaborators shipped samples in one of three forms: frozen whole blood, isolated PBMCs, or DNA extracted from either of those sample types. Trimming accounts for 4 bases at V and 7 bases at J, while the number of junction bases matched to no gene is 15. Including the terminal cysteine and phenylalanine, the CDR3 comprises 15 residues. Only the CDR3 region is kept as DNA, spanning 45 bases read in frame from base 1. The CDR1 and CDR2 encoded by the germline V gene are SQVTM and ANQGSEA.

The sequence came from a man aged 50-60 years with active COVID-19. Sample: peripheral blood. Recombination connected TRBV29-1 to TRBJ2-7, and 8 junction bases match TRBD1. CDR3 loop: CSVVTGTGNLREQYF. The DNA reads TGCAGCGTTGTAACGGGGACAGGAAACTTGAGGGAGCAGTACTTC.